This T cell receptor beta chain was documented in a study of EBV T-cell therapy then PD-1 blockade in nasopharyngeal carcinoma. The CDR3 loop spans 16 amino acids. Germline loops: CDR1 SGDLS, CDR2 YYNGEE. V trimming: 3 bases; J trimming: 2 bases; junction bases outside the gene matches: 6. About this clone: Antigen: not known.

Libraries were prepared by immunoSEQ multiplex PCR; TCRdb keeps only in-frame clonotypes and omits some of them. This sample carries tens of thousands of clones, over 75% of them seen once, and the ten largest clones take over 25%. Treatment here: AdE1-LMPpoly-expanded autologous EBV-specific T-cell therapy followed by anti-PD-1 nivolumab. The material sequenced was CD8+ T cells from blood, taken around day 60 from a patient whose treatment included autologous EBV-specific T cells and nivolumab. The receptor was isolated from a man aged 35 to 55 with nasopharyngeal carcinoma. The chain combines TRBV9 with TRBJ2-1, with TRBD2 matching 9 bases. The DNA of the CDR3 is TGTGCCAGCAGCGGTTCTCTAGCGGGGACCTACAATGAGCAGTTCTTC. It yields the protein CASSGSLAGTYNEQFF.